The 21 T cell receptor beta chains below come from one sample, sequenced in a study of blood T cell repertoires in COVID-19. The data were produced by immunoSEQ multiplex PCR, yet TCRdb's version contains in-frame clones alone and is incomplete. Among 95,000 to 100,000 clones listed, around 87% were seen once. Input material: peripheral blood. The source is a woman in her 30s with acute or convalescent COVID-19.

This clone was observed a single time. The chain combines TRBV19 with TRBJ2-4; TRBD1 matches 9 bases. CDR1 and CDR2 (germline): LNHDA, SQIVND (reference sequence). The CDR3 extends over 16 amino acids. The ends lost 6 bases at V and 7 bases at J; junction bases unmatched: 13. The CDR3 nucleotides are TGTGCCAGTAGCCCGGGACAGGGATTAAGTAGGAACATTCAGTACTTC. Protein product: CASSPGQGLSRNIQYF.

The sample holds a few counts of this clone. The rearrangement joins TRBV29-1 to TRBJ2-2, with 8 bases matching TRBD1. From germline, CDR1 is SQVTM and CDR2 ANQGSEA. Trimming at V came to 6 bases and at J to 3 bases, leaving 6 bases not matched to a gene. This CDR3 comprises 14 residues. The CDR3 is CSVSDRADTGELFF. Here the CDR3 DNA reads TGCAGCGTATCGGACAGGGCGGACACCGGGGAGCTGTTTTTT.

The chain couples TRBV9 to TRBJ2-1, with a possible D match to TRBD1 (5 bases). The CDR3 spans 15 residues. The V end lost 4 bases, the J end lost 8 bases, and 19 bases lay between the germline ends. Germline V gene lookup returns CDR1 SGDLS and CDR2 YYNGEE. The CDR3 DNA follows: TGTGCCAGCAGCCCCATGAGAAGGGGTGACGATGAGCAGTTCTTC. It is translated as CASSPMRRGDDEQFF.

The gene calls are TRBV7-9 and TRBJ2-7, with 7 bases lining up with TRBD2. The junction had 12 bases not matched to a gene; V was cut back by 3 bases and J by 7 bases. This CDR3 comprises 15 residues. From germline, CDR1 is SEHNR and CDR2 FQNEAQ (reference sequence). The CDR3 nucleotides are TGTGCCAGCAGCTTGGGGCTAGCGGAAAGGGGAGAGCAGTACTTC. Translated, it gives CASSLGLAERGEQYF.

The gene calls are TRBV18 and TRBJ2-1, with D possibly TRBD2 on 6 matching bases. The V and J ends lost 0 bases and 3 bases respectively, with 12 bases between them. The CDR3 covers 16 residues. CDR1 and CDR2 from the germline V gene are KGHSH and LQKENI. The CDR3 is CASSPPLGAGYNEQFF. CDR3 coding DNA: TGTGCCAGCTCACCACCTTTGGGAGCGGGCTACAATGAGCAGTTCTTC.

The chain employs TRBV19 and TRBJ1-3; tentatively, D is TRBD1 (6 bases). The CDR3 has 15 residues. Germline V gene lookup returns CDR1 LNHDA and CDR2 SQIVND (reference sequence). V lost 5 bases and J lost 0, with 11 bases in between. The CDR3: CASSRTVLSGNTIYF. The CDR3 region has the DNA TGTGCCAGTAGTCGGACAGTTCTCTCTGGAAACACCATATATTTT.

The CDR3 is CASSRYQGATDTQYF. The CDR3 DNA sequence: TGTGCCAGCAGTAGATACCAGGGGGCCACAGATACGCAGTATTTT. The rearrangement links TRBV28 to TRBJ2-3, with TRBD1 identical over 8 bases. Germline CDR1 MDHEN, CDR2 SYDVKM. The V gene end was trimmed by 5 bases and the J gene end by 2 bases; junction bases not matched to a gene: 6. This CDR3 contains 15 residues.

This clone was picked up a small number of times. CDR3 in DNA: TGTGCCAGCAGTTCCGAGCAGGGGAAGCAGTACTTC. Amino acid sequence: CASSSEQGKQYF. V usage is TRBV6-5 and J usage is TRBJ2-7; possible D gene TRBD1, 6 bases. V was shortened by 4 bases and J by 8 bases, with 12 bases between the two germline ends. Germline V gene sequence: CDR1 MNHEY, CDR2 SVGAGI. The CDR3 is made up of 12 amino acids.

This clone appeared a single time. Other DNA sequences of this sample code for an identical CDR3. The chain links TRBV5-1 to TRBJ1-1; D gene unclear. This CDR3 comprises 14 residues. Germline CDR1 is SGHRS and CDR2 is YFSETQ. V was trimmed by 0 bases and J by 4 bases, leaving 10 bases between them. This CDR3 reads CASSLGPGSTEAFF. The CDR3 DNA sequence: TGCGCCAGCAGCTTGGGACCGGGGTCCACTGAAGCTTTCTTT.

The chain links TRBV7-9 to TRBJ2-7; 9 bases are shared with TRBD1. CDR3 size: 14 residues. V lost 5 bases to trimming and J lost 0 bases; unmatched junction nucleotides: 2. The germline CDR1 and CDR2 sequences are SEHNR and FQNEAQ (reference sequence). CDR3 in amino acids: CASSATGGSYEQYF. The CDR3 nucleotides read TGTGCCAGCAGCGCGACAGGGGGCTCCTACGAGCAGTACTTC.

The chain combines TRBV27 with TRBJ1-1; tentatively, D is TRBD1 (6 bases). This CDR3 spans 15 amino acids. CDR1 and CDR2 from the germline V gene are MNHEY and SMNVEV (reference sequence). Trimming shortened V by 7 bases and J by 4 bases, and 19 bases separated the two germline ends. CDR3 protein: CASKPLQGVGTEAFF. DNA for the CDR3: TGTGCCAGCAAACCACTACAGGGAGTGGGCACTGAAGCTTTCTTT.

The chain has TRBV19 and TRBJ1-5; TRBD1 is a possible D gene (6 bases). This CDR3 is 17 amino acids long. V lost 1 base to trimming and J lost 0 bases, with 13 bases between them. Germline CDR1 is LNHDA and CDR2 is SQIVND (reference sequence). CDR3 DNA sequence: TGTGCCAGTAGTATAGCCCCGACAGGTTATAGCAATCAGCCCCAGCATTTT. It is translated as CASSIAPTGYSNQPQHF.

The V call is TRBV7-9, the J call TRBJ1-6; possibly TRBD1 for D (5 bases). CDR3 length equals 17 residues. Trimming shortened V by 3 bases and J by 0 bases, and 12 bases separated the two germline ends. The germline V gene encodes CDR1 SEHNR and CDR2 FQNEAQ (reference sequence). The CDR3 sequence is CASSFGGISSYNSPLHF. The CDR3 nucleotides are TGTGCCAGCAGCTTCGGGGGTATTAGCTCCTATAATTCACCCCTCCACTTT. Together with reference TRBV7-9 and TRBJ1-6, the CDR3 gives the full variable domain: DTGVSQNPRHKITKRGQNVTFRCDPISEHNRLYWYRQTLGQGPEFLTYFQNEAQLEKSRLLSDRFSAERPKGSFSTLEIQRTEQGDSAMYLCASSFGGISSYNSPLHFGNGTRLTVT.

The chain is built from TRBV9 and TRBJ1-6, with 7 positions matching TRBD1. Germline CDR1 reads SGDLS; CDR2 reads YYNGEE. J lost 7 bases, V lost 0 bases, and 4 bases had no gene match. The CDR3 covers 15 residues. The CDR3 sequence is CASSVGDSANSPLHF. The CDR3 DNA sequence: TGTGCCAGCAGCGTAGGGGACAGCGCCAATTCACCCCTCCACTTT.

V gene TRBV10-2 combines with J gene TRBJ1-3; no clear D. The length of the CDR3 is 15 residues. V was trimmed by 4 bases and J by 4 bases, leaving 14 bases between them. Per the germline V gene, CDR1 is WSHSY and CDR2 is SAAADI. The CDR3 spells CASSAERLTGNTIYF. DNA of the CDR3: TGCGCCAGCAGTGCGGAACGACTTACCGGAAACACCATATATTTT.

The rearrangement uses TRBV27 and TRBJ1-5; TRBD1 might be the D (6 bases). The CDR3 runs 14 residues. V was trimmed by 6 bases and J by 6 bases, leaving 15 bases between them. CDR1 and CDR2 from the germline V gene are MNHEY and SMNVEV (reference sequence). The DNA of the CDR3 is TGTGCCAGCAGCTCTGGACAGAACGTTCAGCCCCAGCATTTT. Translating it yields CASSSGQNVQPQHF.

This clone has only one observation. An end of the junction differs from the germline gene, which may be a read error. V gene TRBV15 combines with J gene TRBJ2-1; 8 positions match TRBD1. In germline, CDR1 is LNHNV, CDR2 YYDKDF (reference sequence). This CDR3 is 16 amino acids long. In nucleotides, the CDR3 is TGTGCCACCAGCGGAGAAATAAACAGGGGGAACAATGAGCAGTTCTTC. Its translation: CATSGEINRGNNEQFF.

This chain joins TRBV4-2 and TRBJ2-7, with 7 bases matching TRBD1. The trim removed 5 bases at V and 0 bases at J, leaving 1 base unmatched. Per the germline V gene, CDR1 is LGHNA and CDR2 is YNFKEQ. The CDR3 loop spans 13 amino acids. CDR3 nucleotides: TGTGCCAGCAGCTACAGGGGCTCCTACGAGCAGTACTTC. It specifies CASSYRGSYEQYF.

CDR3 loop: CASYQRGTYEQYF. The CDR3 DNA is TGTGCCAGCTACCAGCGGGGGACCTACGAGCAGTACTTC. The chain combines TRBV6-5 with TRBJ2-7; 8 positions agree with TRBD2. Germline loops: CDR1 MNHEY, CDR2 SVGAGI. V lost 8 bases and J lost 2; bases outside the gene matches: 5. The CDR3 is made up of 13 amino acids.

The chain employs TRBV5-1 and TRBJ1-4, with 9 bases matching TRBD1. Germline V CDR1 and CDR2: SGHRS, YFSETQ. J gave up 8 bases and V 0 bases, and 2 bases lay outside the gene matches. The CDR3 length is 14 residues. Here the CDR3 DNA reads TGCGCCAGCAGCTTGGGACAGGGGGAGGAAAAACTGTTTTTT. This sequence encodes CASSLGQGEEKLFF.

This clone was found once. V is TRBV28 and J is TRBJ1-2, with a possible D match to TRBD1 (5 bases). The length of the CDR3 is 18 residues. Per the germline V gene, CDR1 is MDHEN and CDR2 is SYDVKM. Trimming took off 2 bases at V and 1 base at J, with 20 bases between the two ends. The CDR3 sequence: CASSLKGNGLKVNYGYTF. The CDR3 DNA follows: TGTGCCAGCAGTTTAAAGGGGAACGGCCTGAAAGTTAACTATGGCTACACCTTC.